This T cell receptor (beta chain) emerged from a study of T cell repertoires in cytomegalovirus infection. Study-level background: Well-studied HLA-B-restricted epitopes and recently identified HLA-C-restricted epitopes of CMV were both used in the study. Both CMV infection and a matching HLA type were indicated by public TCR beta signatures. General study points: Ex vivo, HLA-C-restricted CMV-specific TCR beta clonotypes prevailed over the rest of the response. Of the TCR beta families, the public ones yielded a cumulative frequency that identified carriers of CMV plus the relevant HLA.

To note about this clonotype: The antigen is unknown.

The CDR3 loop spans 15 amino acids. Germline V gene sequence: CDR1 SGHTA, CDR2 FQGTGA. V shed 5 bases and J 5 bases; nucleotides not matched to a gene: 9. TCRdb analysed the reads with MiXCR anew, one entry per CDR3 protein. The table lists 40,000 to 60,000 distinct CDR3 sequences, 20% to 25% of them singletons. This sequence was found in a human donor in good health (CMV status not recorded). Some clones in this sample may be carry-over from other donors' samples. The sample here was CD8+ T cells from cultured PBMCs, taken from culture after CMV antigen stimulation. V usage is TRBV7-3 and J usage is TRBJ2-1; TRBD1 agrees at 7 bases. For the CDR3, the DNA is TGTGCCAGCAGCCAAGACAGGGTAGGGGACAATGAGCAGTTCTTC. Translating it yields CASSQDRVGDNEQFF.